The present T cell receptor (beta chain) was sequenced within a study of long-term antiretroviral therapy in people with HIV. Germline CDR1 and CDR2: PRHDT and FYEKMQ (reference sequence). This CDR3 comprises 14 residues. V lost 3 bases to trimming and J lost 4 bases, with 10 bases between them. A v3.0 immunoSEQ assay was performed at survey level. TCRdb's table, derived via immunoSEQ multiplex PCR, lists solely in-frame clones and lacks some. The sample holds about 29,000 clones, 82% seen once. This specimen was unsorted PBMCs, taken 2.9 years after starting antiretroviral therapy. The sequence was collected from a man aged 50-60 years with HIV. The chain employs TRBV13 and TRBJ1-3; D gene ambiguous. The CDR3 DNA sequence: TGTGCCAGCAGCTTGGCCGAGACAGGAAACACCATATATTTT. Protein product: CASSLAETGNTIYF.